The 15 T cell receptor beta chains below come from one sample, sequenced in a study of T cell repertoires in cytomegalovirus infection. TCRdb passed the reads through MiXCR, listing each CDR3 protein once. The data hold roughly 350,000 distinct CDR3 sequences, with about 35% observed a single time. No cognate antigen is known for these TCRs. The specimen was cultured PBMCs, collected from culture after CMV antigen stimulation. These receptors came from a human donor in good health (CMV status not recorded). Some clones in this sample may be carry-over from other donors' samples.

The table lists this clonotype with a few counts. The gene calls are TRBV7-9 and TRBJ2-2, with unresolved D. The CDR3 has 19 residues. Germline V gene data show CDR1 as SEHNR and CDR2 as FQNEAQ (reference sequence). Trimming removed 0 bases from V and 1 base from J, with 18 bases in between. CDR3 residues: CASSLAHVSPSGNTGELFF. DNA of the CDR3: TGTGCCAGCAGCTTAGCGCATGTGTCACCCTCGGGGAACACCGGGGAGCTGTTTTTT.

This clonotype came up many times. This chain uses TRBV7-2 with TRBJ2-1, with 11 nucleotides matching TRBD2. This CDR3 contains 15 residues. Germline lookup yields CDR1 SGHTA and CDR2 FQGNSA. Trimming at V came to 4 bases and at J to 8 bases, leaving 7 bases not matched to a gene. CDR3: CASSYIAGGRYEQFF. The CDR3 region has the DNA TGTGCCAGCAGCTACATAGCGGGAGGGCGGTATGAGCAGTTCTTC.

The chain links TRBV19 to TRBJ2-1, with 7 bases lining up with TRBD1. The CDR3 has 15 residues. The germline V gene has CDR1 LNHDA and CDR2 SQIVND (reference sequence). The ends lost 9 bases at V and 6 bases at J; junction bases unmatched: 14. The CDR3 here is CASEPNRGEGNEQFF. CDR3 bases: TGTGCCAGCGAGCCCAACAGGGGCGAGGGCAATGAGCAGTTCTTC.

The chain has TRBV4-1 and TRBJ2-7; the match to TRBD1 covers 8 bases. The V gene's germline CDR1 is MGHRA and CDR2 YSYEKL. The CDR3 is made up of 16 amino acids. J was trimmed by 2 bases and V by 4 bases; bases with no gene match: 10. The CDR3 reads CASSPWTGNRPYEQYF. The CDR3 region has the DNA TGCGCCAGCAGCCCGTGGACAGGGAATCGTCCCTACGAGCAGTACTTC.

The chain carries TRBV28 and TRBJ2-1; D is unresolved. Germline V gives CDR1 MDHEN, CDR2 SYDVKM. Trimming cost V 3 bases and J 2 bases, with 8 bases left between them. This CDR3 is built from 14 residues. CDR3 loop: CASSFPDAYNEQFF. The CDR3 coding sequence is TGTGCCAGCAGTTTCCCCGACGCCTACAATGAGCAGTTCTTC.

This clonotype has a count of ten or more. CDR3 nucleotide sequence: TGTGCCAGCAGCCACCGACGTTGGACAGGAAGCTCCTACAATGAGCAGTTCTTC. Protein product: CASSHRRWTGSSYNEQFF. V gene TRBV7-9 combines with J gene TRBJ2-1; 7 bases align to TRBD1. Germline loops: CDR1 SEHNR, CDR2 FQNEAQ (reference sequence). J lost 0 bases, V lost 5 bases, and 13 bases had no gene match. The CDR3 consists of 18 residues.

This clonotype was detected ten times or more. CDR3 coding DNA: TGTGCCAGCAGCTTAGCAACGGTTGACAGGGGAGGGGAAGGCTACACCTTC. Protein product: CASSLATVDRGGEGYTF. The rearrangement joins TRBV7-2 to TRBJ1-2, with TRBD1 identical over 8 bases. V lost 0 bases to trimming and J lost 8 bases; unmatched junction nucleotides: 14. The CDR3 consists of 17 residues. Germline CDR1 and CDR2: SGHTA and FQGNSA.

A word on this clonotype: Germline and junction disagree at one end, which may indicate a read error. The chain has TRBV7-2 and TRBJ1-2; no clear D. Germline V lookup: CDR1 SGHTA, CDR2 FQGNSA. The CDR3 is 15 residues long. The CDR3 region has the DNA TGTGCAAGCAGCGAAAAGGCGCAAATATCCTATGGCTACACCTTC. It translates to CASSEKAQISYGYTF. Using reference TRBV7-2 and TRBJ1-2 for the parts outside the CDR3, the full variable domain is GAGVSQSPSNKVTEKGKDVELRCDPISGHTALYWYRQSLGQGLEFLIYFQGNSAPDKSGLPSDRFSAERTGGSVSTLTIQRTQQEDSAVYLCASSEKAQISYGYTFGSGTRLTVV.

This chain connects TRBV7-2 to TRBJ2-7; D might be TRBD2 (6 bases). V lost 8 bases and J 6 bases, leaving 23 bases between the germline ends. The CDR3 sequence is 15 residues long. The germline V gene has CDR1 SGHTA and CDR2 FQGNSA. The CDR3 protein is CASSKAGGVRAEQYV. The CDR3 DNA reads as TGTGCCAGCTCGAAGGCGGGCGGGGTAAGGGCCGAGCAGTACGTC.

The sample holds many counts of this clonotype. CDR3 nucleotides: TGTGCCAGTACCCCAAGCGGGAGGGCCCGAAATGAGCAGTTCTTC. Residues: CASTPSGRARNEQFF. The chain uses TRBV19 and TRBJ2-1; 10 bases align to TRBD2. CDR3 length: 15 amino acids. V was pared by 7 bases and J by 7 bases, with 10 bases of the junction left unmatched. Per the germline V gene, CDR1 is LNHDA and CDR2 is SQIVND (reference sequence).

This chain uses TRBV30 with TRBJ2-1, with D uncertain. Per germline, CDR1 GTSNPN and CDR2 SVGIG (reference sequence). The CDR3 is 11 amino acids. V lost 0 bases, J lost 10 bases, and 7 bases lay in between. CDR3 DNA: TGTGCCTGGAGTGTGAAGACCGAGCAGTTCTTC. Encoded protein: CAWSVKTEQFF.

This chain uses TRBV6-2 or TRBV6-3 with TRBJ1-2; D is ambiguous. Germline V CDR1 and CDR2: MNHEY, SVGEGT. The CDR3 consists of 12 residues. The V gene lost 2 bases and the J gene lost 4 bases, with 5 bases spanning the gap. CDR3 nucleotides: TGTGCCAGCAGTTACGGGAGCTATGGCTACACCTTC. Translated, it gives CASSYGSYGYTF.

This chain links TRBV7-8 with TRBJ1-4; unclear D gene. This CDR3 is built from 14 residues. CDR1 SGHVS and CDR2 FQNEAQ come from the germline V gene. V dropped 5 bases and J dropped 6 bases, with 13 bases sitting between them. The CDR3 here is CASSLTWEDEKLFF. The CDR3 region has the DNA TGTGCCAGCAGCCTGACCTGGGAGGATGAAAAACTGTTTTTT.

This clonotype appeared a few times. The chain carries TRBV19 and TRBJ2-2; TRBD2 matches at 10 bases. Germline V lookup: CDR1 LNHDA, CDR2 SQIVND (reference sequence). V lost 5 bases and J lost 5; bases outside the gene matches: 8. The CDR3 is 16 amino acids. DNA for the CDR3: TGTGCCAGTAGTCCTCTAGCGGGAGATTGGACCGGGGAGCTGTTTTTT. This translates into CASSPLAGDWTGELFF.

This clonotype occurred many times. The rearrangement uses TRBV7-2 and TRBJ1-4; 9 bases are shared with TRBD1. There are 15 residues in the CDR3. CDR1 and CDR2 (germline): SGHTA, FQGNSA. J was trimmed by 6 bases and V by 5 bases; bases with no gene match: 7. The CDR3 reads CASSPDRGRHEKLFF. In nucleotides, the CDR3 is TGTGCCAGCAGCCCGGACAGGGGCAGACATGAAAAACTGTTTTTT.